This T cell receptor beta chain was profiled in a study of Graves' ophthalmopathy and Graves' hyperthyroidism. This clonotype was picked up many times. CDR3 regions of TCR beta were amplified from RNA transcripts. Following a first-round RT-PCR that used HTBI primers, a second-round multiplex PCR was carried out. TCRdb independently ran MiXCR on the multiplex PCR reads; one entry per CDR3 protein. The sample holds 200,000 to 250,000 distinct CDR3 sequences, 20% to 25% seen once. The CDR3 consists of 13 residues. Germline assignment: CDR1 LNHNV and CDR2 YYDKDF (reference sequence). V gave up 6 bases and J gave up 4 bases; unmatched junction bases: 0.

The chain carries TRBV15 and TRBJ2-2, with 9 bases matching TRBD2. This receptor was obtained from a woman in her fifties or sixties with Graves' ophthalmopathy. Material for sequencing was peripheral blood. The CDR3 bases are TGTGCCACCAGGCGGGAGGGCACCGGGGAGCTGTTTTTT. It codes for CATRREGTGELFF.